One and the same sample provided the 21 T cell receptor beta chains below, sequenced in a study of shared clonotypes between healthy human individuals. The repertoire was sequenced with immunoSEQ multiplex PCR; TCRdb's copy has only in-frame clones and lacks some. This table has some 2.1 million clones, about 94% appearing once. In the naive CD8 group, cells lacked CD45RO and were positively selected for CCR7, so terminally differentiated effector memory CD45RA+ cells were left out. Sequenced sample: naive CD8+ T cells sorted from blood. These receptors were obtained from a man younger than 30 in good health.

CDR3 in amino acids: CASSQEIAGRGEQFF. CDR3 DNA sequence: TGCGCCAGCAGCCAAGAAATAGCGGGAAGGGGTGAGCAGTTCTTC. The chain employs TRBV4-1 and TRBJ2-1; TRBD2 aligns across 8 bases. The CDR3 spans 15 residues. Per the germline V gene, CDR1 is MGHRA and CDR2 is YSYEKL. V lost 0 bases, J lost 9 bases, and 7 bases stayed unmatched.

The chain employs TRBV19 and TRBJ1-1, with D possibly matching TRBD1 (6 bases). CDR1 and CDR2 (germline): LNHDA, SQIVND (reference sequence). This CDR3 is 13 amino acids long. The ends were cut back, 4 bases at V and 2 bases at J, with 8 bases in the middle. CDR3 nucleotide sequence: TGTGCCAGTAGTACACAGGGCAACACTGAAGCTTTCTTT. Its translation is CASSTQGNTEAFF.

The chain has TRBV19 and TRBJ2-2; no clear D. The CDR3 is 14 amino acids. Germline lookup yields CDR1 LNHDA and CDR2 SQIVND (reference sequence). Trimming took off 5 bases at V and 5 bases at J, with 12 bases between the two ends. The CDR3 loop is CASSPMVGTGELFF. The CDR3 DNA follows: TGTGCCAGTAGTCCCATGGTGGGGACCGGGGAGCTGTTTTTT.

J is TRBJ2-7 and V is TRBV5-6; D is uncertain. Germline CDR1 is SGHDT and CDR2 is YYEEEE. CDR3 length: 10 residues. The V gene lost 0 bases and the J gene lost 5 bases, with 0 bases spanning the gap. The CDR3 reads CASSLDEQYF. The CDR3 coding sequence is TGTGCCAGCAGCTTGGACGAGCAGTACTTC. Using reference TRBV5-6 and TRBJ2-7 for the parts outside the CDR3, the full variable domain is DAGVTQSPTHLIKTRGQQVTLRCSPKSGHDTVSWYQQALGQGPQFIFQYYEEEERQRGNFPDRFSGHQFPNYSSELNVNALLLGDSALYLCASSLDEQYFGPGTRLTVT.

The chain joins TRBV28 to TRBJ2-7, with 7 bases aligning to TRBD1. Germline V gene data show CDR1 as MDHEN and CDR2 as SYDVKM. The CDR3 sequence is 17 residues long. J lost 2 bases, V lost 3 bases, and 13 bases had no gene match. In DNA form, the CDR3 reads TGTGCCAGCAGTTTGAGGGGTATTCAGGGGGAAGCCTACGAGCAGTACTTC. Its translation: CASSLRGIQGEAYEQYF.

V gene TRBV4-3 combines with J gene TRBJ1-2; maybe TRBD1 (5 bases). V was trimmed by 2 bases and J by 8 bases, leaving 12 bases between them. The germline V gene encodes CDR1 LGHNA and CDR2 YSLEER. There are 13 residues in the CDR3. The CDR3 is CASSQLDRGGYTF. DNA of the CDR3: TGCGCCAGCAGCCAACTCGACAGAGGAGGCTACACCTTC.

V and J are TRBV5-6 and TRBJ1-1; 7 bases map to TRBD1. The germline V gene encodes CDR1 SGHDT and CDR2 YYEEEE. This CDR3 is 15 amino acids long. J was trimmed by 0 bases and V by 6 bases; bases with no gene match: 8. The CDR3 coding sequence is TGTGCCAGCACCGACGAACAGGGGATGAACACTGAAGCTTTCTTT. Protein sequence: CASTDEQGMNTEAFF. Drawing the rest from reference TRBV5-6 and TRBJ1-1, the complete variable domain is DAGVTQSPTHLIKTRGQQVTLRCSPKSGHDTVSWYQQALGQGPQFIFQYYEEEERQRGNFPDRFSGHQFPNYSSELNVNALLLGDSALYLCASTDEQGMNTEAFFGQGTRLTVV.

The chain joins TRBV28 to TRBJ2-7; no reliable D call. The CDR3 covers 14 residues. The germline gives CDR1 MDHEN, CDR2 SYDVKM. Trimming left V 3 bases short and J 3 bases short, with 12 bases between. As DNA, the CDR3 is TGTGCCAGCAGTTTCATCCGCGAGAGCTACGAGCAGTACTTC. Translating gives CASSFIRESYEQYF. The variable domain in full, completed from reference TRBV28 and TRBJ2-7, reads DVKVTQSSRYLVKRTGEKVFLECVQDMDHENMFWYRQDPGLGLRLIYFSYDVKMKEKGDIPEGYSVSREKKERFSLILESASTNQTSMYLCASSFIRESYEQYFGPGTRLTVT.

V usage is TRBV9 and J usage is TRBJ1-4; 10 bases line up with TRBD1. CDR1 SGDLS and CDR2 YYNGEE come from the germline V gene. Germline trimming cut 3 bases from V and 8 bases from J; bases unmatched to any gene: 7. The CDR3 length is 15 residues. The chain's CDR3 is CASSEAGTGDEKLFF. The CDR3 DNA follows: TGTGCCAGCAGCGAGGCCGGGACAGGGGACGAAAAACTGTTTTTT. The full variable domain, completed using reference TRBV9 and TRBJ1-4, is DSGVTQTPKHLITATGQRVTLRCSPRSGDLSVYWYQQSLDQGLQFLIQYYNGEERAKGNILERFSAQQFPDLHSELNLSSLELGDSALYFCASSEAGTGDEKLFFGSGTQLSVL.

This clone was detected only a few times. The chain recombines TRBV25-1 with TRBJ2-7; weak D call: TRBD2 (7 bases). The CDR3 has 14 residues. CDR1 MGHDK and CDR2 SYGVNS come from the germline V gene. With 4 bases removed from V and 2 bases from J, the gap between germline ends came to 12 bases. The CDR3 DNA follows: TGTGCCAGCAGTGCAGGGGCGGGGGCCTACGAGCAGTACTTC. It specifies CASSAGAGAYEQYF.

This clone was found a few times. V is TRBV27 and J is TRBJ1-6; no clear D gene. Trimming removed 4 bases from V and 6 bases from J, with 10 bases in between. CDR1 and CDR2 (germline): MNHEY, SMNVEV (reference sequence). This CDR3 comprises 14 residues. For the CDR3, the DNA is TGTGCCAGCAGTTATCTGGGTCCTAATTCACCCCTCCACTTT. It encodes CASSYLGPNSPLHF.

This clone was recorded once. The rearrangement uses TRBV27 and TRBJ2-7; maybe TRBD2 (6 bases). The CDR3 has 13 amino acids. Trimming cost V 6 bases and J 2 bases, with 11 bases left between them. Per the germline V gene, CDR1 is MNHEY and CDR2 is SMNVEV (reference sequence). The CDR3 here is CASRGGKAYEQYF. CDR3 nucleotides: TGTGCCAGCAGGGGGGGTAAGGCCTACGAGCAGTACTTC.

Concerning this clone: The junction shows a germline mismatch at one end, possibly a read error. The chain is built from TRBV10-1 and TRBJ1-1, with 10 bases aligning to TRBD1. The CDR3 extends over 12 amino acids. CDR1 and CDR2 from the germline V gene are WNHNN and SYGVQD (reference sequence). For the CDR3, the DNA is TGCGCCAGCAGTGAAGGACAGGGGGTCCTGTACTTT. It translates to CASSEGQGVLYF.

For this clone: Relative to the germline gene, one junction end is altered; a read error may explain this. Distinct nucleotide sequences in the sample also encode this CDR3. The rearrangement uses TRBV2 and TRBJ1-1; D is perhaps TRBD1 (5 bases). This CDR3 region has 11 residues. Looked up from germline, CDR1 is SNHLY and CDR2 is FYNNEI. CDR3 region: CASDGGTEAFF. In DNA form, the CDR3 reads TGTGCCAGCGACGGCGGGACTGAAGCCTTCTTT.

CDR3: CASRPGPLLSYEQYF. CDR3 bases: TGCGCCAGCAGGCCGGGGCCCTTACTTTCCTACGAGCAGTACTTC. This rearrangement joins TRBV10-2 to TRBJ2-7; the D gene could be TRBD1 or TRBD2 (5 bases each). Trimming removed 6 bases from V and 1 base from J, with 16 bases in between. The CDR3 length is 15 residues. Looked up from germline, CDR1 is WSHSY and CDR2 is SAAADI.

The gene calls are TRBV5-1 and TRBJ1-4, with D tentatively TRBD1 (5 bases). This CDR3 spans 16 amino acids. V was clipped by 2 bases and J by 1 base, with 12 bases between them. The germline V gene encodes CDR1 SGHRS and CDR2 YFSETQ. CDR3 sequence reads: CASSFDAGGTNEKLFF. The DNA for the CDR3 is TGCGCCAGCAGCTTCGATGCGGGGGGAACTAATGAAAAACTGTTTTTT.

The chain uses TRBV6-1 and TRBJ2-7; 9 bases map to TRBD2. This CDR3 has 15 residues. CDR1 is MNHNS, CDR2 SASEGT, per germline. V trimming: 5 bases; J trimming: 5 bases; junction bases outside the gene matches: 10. CDR3 residues: CASSLVLAGSHEQYF. CDR3 bases: TGTGCCAGCAGTCTAGTTCTAGCGGGATCCCACGAGCAGTACTTC.

DNA for the CDR3: TGTGCCATCCACGGGCCTCGGGACAGTGGCTACACCTTC. The encoded protein is CAIHGPRDSGYTF. The rearrangement links TRBV10-3 to TRBJ1-2, with 7 bases that match TRBD1. The germline V gene encodes CDR1 ENHRY and CDR2 SYGVKD. There are 13 residues in the CDR3. The V segment lost 8 bases and the J segment 7 bases; nucleotides outside the gene matches: 10.

The sample holds one count of this clone. The CDR3 DNA is TGTGCCTGGACCCGGACAGTTACCATAATATCACCCCTCCACTTT. It codes for CAWTRTVTIISPLHF. The genes are TRBV30 and TRBJ1-6; a possible D gene is TRBD1 (6 bases). Germline assignment: CDR1 GTSNPN and CDR2 SVGIG (reference sequence). The V and J ends lost 4 bases and 10 bases respectively, with 20 bases between them. CDR3 size: 15 residues.

Remarks on this clone: Other DNA sequences in the sample encode the same CDR3. This chain joins TRBV4-1 and TRBJ2-3; D gene unclear. CDR3 size: 12 residues. Per germline, CDR1 MGHRA and CDR2 YSYEKL. V shed 3 bases and J shed 6 bases, with 7 bases lying between them. This CDR3 is CASSHLGDTQYF. In DNA form, the CDR3 reads TGCGCCAGCAGCCACCTAGGGGATACGCAGTATTTT.

This clone occurred once. V gene TRBV9 combines with J gene TRBJ2-7; D is unclear. This CDR3 is built from 14 residues. Germline V gives CDR1 SGDLS, CDR2 YYNGEE. Trimming took 2 bases from V and 6 from J, leaving 15 bases between them. CDR3 sequence: CASSVSPQISEQYF. CDR3 coding DNA: TGTGCCAGCAGCGTCTCGCCCCAAATTTCCGAGCAGTACTTC. Supplemented by reference TRBV9 and TRBJ2-7, the full variable domain reads DSGVTQTPKHLITATGQRVTLRCSPRSGDLSVYWYQQSLDQGLQFLIQYYNGEERAKGNILERFSAQQFPDLHSELNLSSLELGDSALYFCASSVSPQISEQYFGPGTRLTVT.